The 25 T cell receptor beta chains below were found in one sample sequenced in a study of blood T cells in healthy people across ages. Alongside a J-beta primer mix, a sample-barcoded 5' primer served in a second PCR lasting roughly 6 to 12 cycles. TCRdb recomputed calls from the 5' RACE reads with MiXCR, one row per CDR3 protein. Found here are more than 550,000 distinct CDR3 sequences, 20% to 25% of them singletons; the top ten hold roughly 22%. The sequenced sample was blood. The receptors shown here come from a man aged 70 or older in good health.

This chain uses TRBV27 with TRBJ2-7; D possibly corresponds to TRBD2 (5 bases). V shed 5 bases and J shed 6 bases, with 14 bases lying between them. Germline CDR1 and CDR2: MNHEY and SMNVEV (reference sequence). The length of the CDR3 is 13 residues. CDR3: CASSRTLMGEQYF. The CDR3 DNA is TGTGCCAGCAGTCGGACTCTAATGGGCGAGCAGTACTTC.

Ten or more counts support this clonotype. The gene calls are TRBV20-1 and TRBJ2-3, with unresolved D. The V and J ends lost 0 bases and 2 bases respectively, with 12 bases between them. This CDR3 contains 15 residues. The V gene's germline CDR1 is DFQATT and CDR2 SNEGSKA (reference sequence). The DNA of the CDR3 is TGCAGTGCTAGAGATCGAGGCGGATCCACAGATACGCAGTATTTT. Translating it yields CSARDRGGSTDTQYF.

This clonotype was recorded a few times. The rearrangement uses TRBV20-1 and TRBJ2-3, with D possibly matching TRBD1 (6 bases). V was shortened by 3 bases and J by 2 bases, with 15 bases between the two germline ends. Germline-derived CDR1 and CDR2 are DFQATT and SNEGSKA (reference sequence). The CDR3 consists of 15 residues. This chain's CDR3 is CSASAGDNPTDTQYF. Here the CDR3 DNA reads TGCAGTGCTAGTGCCGGGGACAACCCCACAGATACGCAGTATTTT.

This clonotype occurred a few times. The chain joins TRBV27 to TRBJ2-7; 13 positions match TRBD2. V gave up 5 bases and J gave up 3 bases; unmatched junction bases: 13. Germline loops: CDR1 MNHEY, CDR2 SMNVEV (reference sequence). CDR3 size: 18 residues. CDR3 protein: CASSPHTPGLAGDYEQYF. The CDR3 coding sequence is TGTGCCAGCAGTCCCCATACTCCAGGACTAGCGGGGGACTACGAGCAGTACTTC.

CDR3 sequence reads: CASSLDRLSFKFF. In DNA, the CDR3 is TGTGCCAGCAGCTTAGATCGCCTTAGCTTTAAGTTCTTC. The chain uses TRBV11-2 and TRBJ2-1; D gene uncertain. The germline gives CDR1 SGHAT, CDR2 FQNNGV. CDR3 length: 13 amino acids. V was shortened by 0 bases and J by 14 bases, with 14 bases between the two germline ends.

This chain connects TRBV5-1 to TRBJ2-1; weak D call: TRBD2 (5 bases). CDR1 is SGHRS and CDR2 is YFSETQ in the germline V gene. The CDR3 is 16 residues long. V was cut by 5 bases and J by 0 bases, with 15 bases left in between. CDR3 loop: CASRKSGDGSYNEQFF. CDR3 coding DNA: TGCGCCAGCAGAAAAAGCGGAGACGGCTCCTACAATGAGCAGTTCTTC.

The sample holds a few counts of this clonotype. The V and J genes are TRBV3-1 and TRBJ2-5; the match to TRBD2 covers 7 bases. The DNA end is a closer match to TRBJ2-1, so the J assignment may be wrong. The CDR3 runs to 15 residues. Germline V CDR1 and CDR2: LGHDT, YNNKEL (reference sequence). The CDR3 DNA sequence: TGTGCCAGCAGCCAAGACATTGCTAGCGGCAATGAGCAGTTCTTC. Encoded protein: CASSQDIASGNEQFF.

On this clonotype: A much larger clone lies a single base off, so this may be a read error. The rearrangement joins TRBV5-1 to TRBJ1-2; D ambiguous. From germline, CDR1 is SGHRS and CDR2 YFSETQ. The length of the CDR3 is 13 residues. The CDR3 sequence is CASNLAGSVGYTF. The CDR3 bases are TGCGCCAGCAACTTGGCGGGGTCTGTTGGCTACACCTTC.

This chain links TRBV6-6 with TRBJ2-3, with TRBD2 identical over 7 bases. J lost 7 bases, V lost 0 bases, and 10 bases had no gene match. From germline, CDR1 is MNHNY and CDR2 SVGAGI (reference sequence). CDR3 size: 16 residues. DNA of the CDR3: TGTGCCAGCAGTTACTCGATGGACGGGGGGAGAAATACGCAGTATTTT. This sequence encodes CASSYSMDGGRNTQYF.

This clonotype was counted a few times. The gene calls are TRBV20-1 and TRBJ1-2; a weak D match, TRBD1 (5 bases). Trimming shortened V by 0 bases and J by 0 bases, and 17 bases separated the two germline ends. The length of the CDR3 is 17 residues. Germline CDR1 reads DFQATT; CDR2 reads SNEGSKA (reference sequence). The chain's CDR3 is CSARERRDGFSNYGYTF. The DNA for the CDR3 is TGCAGTGCTAGAGAACGACGGGACGGATTTTCTAACTATGGCTACACCTTC.

V usage is TRBV5-6 and J usage is TRBJ1-4; a possible D gene is TRBD1 (6 bases). The CDR3 sequence is 15 residues long. Trimming removed 1 base at V and 7 bases at J, with 14 bases between. Germline V CDR1 and CDR2: SGHDT, YYEEEE. The CDR3 DNA is TGTGCCAGCAGCTTGTCGGGGGCGCGGAGTGAAAAACTGTTTTTT. This translates into CASSLSGARSEKLFF.

This clonotype appeared a few times. The V and J genes are TRBV4-1 and TRBJ1-1, with 7 bases lining up with TRBD1. The CDR3 runs 17 residues. The germline V gene has CDR1 MGHRA and CDR2 YSYEKL. The ends lost 0 bases at V and 1 base at J; junction bases unmatched: 8. In DNA form, the CDR3 reads TGCGCCAGCAGCCAAGATGTACTCAGGGGGGGGAACACTGAAGCTTTCTTT. It encodes CASSQDVLRGGNTEAFF.

The sample holds a few counts of this clonotype. For the CDR3, the DNA is TGCAGCGTGAAAGACAGAAGCAATCAGCCCCAGCATTTT. It encodes CSVKDRSNQPQHF. This chain joins TRBV29-1 and TRBJ1-5; tentatively, D is TRBD1 (5 bases). Germline V CDR1 and CDR2: SQVTM, ANQGSEA. Trimming removed 6 bases at V and 1 base at J, with 10 bases between. The CDR3 totals 13 residues.

The CDR3 DNA sequence: TGTGCCAGCAGCCAAGTCCCGGGGTTGTCACCCCTCCACTTT. This encodes CASSQVPGLSPLHF. The chain joins TRBV3-1 to TRBJ1-6; D uncertain. CDR1 and CDR2 (germline): LGHDT, YNNKEL (reference sequence). Trimming cost V 1 base and J 10 bases, with 11 bases left between them. CDR3 length equals 14 residues.

This clonotype occurred a few times. This chain uses TRBV20-1 with TRBJ2-1; 7 nucleotides line up with TRBD2. Germline CDR1 DFQATT, CDR2 SNEGSKA (reference sequence). The V gene end was trimmed by 8 bases and the J gene end by 5 bases; junction bases not matched to a gene: 12. The CDR3 runs 14 residues. The CDR3 loop reads CSSPPSGAHNEQFF. The CDR3 DNA sequence: TGCAGTTCTCCCCCCAGCGGGGCCCACAATGAGCAGTTCTTC.

This clonotype was seen only a few times. The chain has TRBV6-5 and TRBJ1-4; maybe TRBD1 (6 bases). CDR1 is MNHEY, CDR2 SVGAGI, per germline. This CDR3 spans 12 amino acids. V dropped 5 bases and J dropped 12 bases, with 13 bases sitting between them. CDR3 in amino acids: CASSRMGGQLFF. CDR3 sequence (DNA): TGTGCCAGCAGTCGAATGGGGGGGCAACTGTTTTTT.

This clonotype was found a few times. This chain uses TRBV14 with TRBJ2-4, with 12 bases matching TRBD2. Germline assignment: CDR1 SGHDN and CDR2 FVKESK. This CDR3 spans 16 amino acids. V was clipped by 3 bases and J by 8 bases; unmatched bases: 8. CDR3 sequence reads: CASSQTSGSGRDIQYF. In nucleotides, the CDR3 is TGTGCCAGCAGCCAGACTAGCGGGAGCGGGAGGGACATTCAGTACTTC.

This clonotype was observed a few times. The chain carries TRBV5-1 and TRBJ2-1, with 8 bases aligning to TRBD1. CDR1 SGHRS and CDR2 YFSETQ come from the germline V gene. The CDR3 is 15 residues long. The V and J ends lost 3 bases and 0 bases, in that order; junction bases with no gene match: 2. CDR3 in amino acids: CASSYGQGSYNEQFF. The CDR3 DNA reads TGCGCCAGCAGCTACGGACAGGGCTCCTACAATGAGCAGTTCTTC.

As to this clonotype: No conserved phenylalanine or tryptophan ends this CDR3, so it is likely a read error. The chain links TRBV20-1 to TRBJ1-3; 10 nucleotides match TRBD1. Germline CDR1 is DFQATT and CDR2 is SNEGSKA (reference sequence). The CDR3 loop spans 16 amino acids. The V segment lost 5 bases and the J segment 0 bases; nucleotides outside the gene matches: 7. The CDR3: CSAHPRTGGSGNTIYS. CDR3 bases: TGCAGTGCTCACCCAAGGACAGGGGGCTCTGGAAACACCATATATTCT.

This clonotype was counted many times. This chain connects TRBV2 to TRBJ1-3; D unresolved. The CDR3 loop spans 16 amino acids. V lost 4 bases and J lost 2, with 15 bases in between. CDR1 is SNHLY and CDR2 is FYNNEI in the germline V gene. The DNA for the CDR3 is TGTGCCAGCAGTGGAGTGGTCGGCAGTCCTGGAAACACCATATATTTT. Protein: CASSGVVGSPGNTIYF.

A few counts support this clonotype. The CDR3 sequence: CASSLRASEYGYTF. The CDR3 DNA reads TGTGCCAGCTCCCTCCGGGCATCGGAGTATGGCTACACCTTC. The rearrangement links TRBV18 to TRBJ1-2; no clear D. V lost 6 bases and J 5 bases, leaving 16 bases between the germline ends. There are 14 residues in the CDR3. Germline CDR1 is KGHSH and CDR2 is LQKENI.

V and J are TRBV7-9 and TRBJ1-4, with 8 nucleotides matching TRBD1. V dropped 5 bases and J dropped 8; count of bases not matched to a gene: 10. This CDR3 comprises 15 residues. The germline V gene has CDR1 SEHNR and CDR2 FQNEAQ (reference sequence). The CDR3 DNA is TGTGCCAGCAGCCCTCGGACAGGGTATGAGGAAAAACTGTTTTTT. It yields the protein CASSPRTGYEEKLFF.

The table lists this clonotype with a few counts. The chain couples TRBV11-3 to TRBJ2-4; D remains ambiguous. The germline V gene has CDR1 SGHNT and CDR2 YENEEA. The V and J ends lost 2 bases and 8 bases respectively, with 7 bases between them. The CDR3 totals 12 residues. CDR3 amino acids: CASSLSVDIQYF. Written as DNA, the CDR3 is TGTGCCAGCAGCTTATCGGTCGACATTCAGTACTTC.

This clonotype has just a few counts. The chain links TRBV29-1 to TRBJ2-5, with 9 bases aligning to TRBD1. TRBJ2-7 matches the DNA end more closely, so the J call is doubtful. Looked up from germline, CDR1 is SQVTM and CDR2 is ANQGSEA. There are 12 residues in the CDR3. The CDR3: CSVVGQGYEQYF. CDR3 in DNA: TGCAGCGTTGTGGGACAGGGCTACGAGCAGTACTTC.

The rearrangement links TRBV6-1 to TRBJ2-5, with a possible D match to TRBD1 (5 bases). The germline V gene has CDR1 MNHNS and CDR2 SASEGT. This CDR3 contains 15 residues. The germline V and J ends were trimmed by 2 bases and 2 bases, with 12 bases remaining between them. CDR3 sequence reads: CASSEFPGSQETQYF. CDR3 nucleotide sequence: TGTGCCAGCAGTGAATTCCCAGGGTCACAAGAGACCCAGTACTTC.